This T cell receptor beta chain was captured in a study of blood T cell repertoires in COVID-19. The method was immunoSEQ multiplex PCR; TCRdb's version includes in-frame clones alone and lacks a portion of them. This sample has 70,000 to 100,000 clones, with roughly 90% found just once. CDR1 and CDR2 (germline): GTSNPN, SVGIG (reference sequence). The CDR3 has 16 residues. The ends lost 6 bases at V and 5 bases at J; junction bases unmatched: 15. Sequencing was carried out using peripheral blood. The J gene is TRBJ2-1, the V gene TRBV30, with TRBD2 matching over 8 bases. The clonotype was recovered from an elderly man with active or convalescent COVID-19. The CDR3 nucleotides are TGTGCCTGCCCTTCTAGAGCGGGAGTAGACAACAATGAGCAGTTCTTC. Amino acids: CACPSRAGVDNNEQFF.